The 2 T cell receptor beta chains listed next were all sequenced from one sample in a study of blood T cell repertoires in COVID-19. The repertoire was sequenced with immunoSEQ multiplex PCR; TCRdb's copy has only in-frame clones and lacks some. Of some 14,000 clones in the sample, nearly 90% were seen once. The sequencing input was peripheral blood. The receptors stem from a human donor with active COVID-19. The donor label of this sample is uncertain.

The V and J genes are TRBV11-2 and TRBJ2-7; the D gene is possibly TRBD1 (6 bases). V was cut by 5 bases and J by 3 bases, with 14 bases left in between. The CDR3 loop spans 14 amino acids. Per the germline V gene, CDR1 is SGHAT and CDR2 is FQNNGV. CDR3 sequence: CASSPPDRNYEQYF. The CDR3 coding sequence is TGTGCCAGCAGCCCACCGGACAGAAACTACGAGCAGTACTTC.

The CDR3 loop reads CASSFRGGSYNEQFF. The CDR3 DNA follows: TGTGCCAGCAGCTTCCGGGGAGGGTCCTACAATGAGCAGTTCTTC. J is TRBJ2-1 and V is TRBV5-8, with 7 positions matching TRBD2. After removal of 2 bases from V and 1 base from J, the junction contained 3 bases not matched to a gene. The CDR3 has 15 amino acids. CDR1 and CDR2 from the germline V gene are SGHTS and YDEGEE.